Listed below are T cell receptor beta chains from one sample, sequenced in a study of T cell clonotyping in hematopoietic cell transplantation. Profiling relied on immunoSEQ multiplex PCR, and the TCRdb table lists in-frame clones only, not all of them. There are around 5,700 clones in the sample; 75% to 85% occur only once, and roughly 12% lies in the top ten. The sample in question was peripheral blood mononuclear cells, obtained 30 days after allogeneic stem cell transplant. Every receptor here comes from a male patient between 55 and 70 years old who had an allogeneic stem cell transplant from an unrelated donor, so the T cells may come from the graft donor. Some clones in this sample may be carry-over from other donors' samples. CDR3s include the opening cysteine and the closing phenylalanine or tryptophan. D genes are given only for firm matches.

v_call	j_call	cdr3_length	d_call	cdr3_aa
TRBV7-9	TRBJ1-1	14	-	CASSLEGGGTEAFF
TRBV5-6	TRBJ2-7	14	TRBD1	CASSPTGEFYEQYF
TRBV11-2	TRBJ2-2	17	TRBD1	CASSFSLTGVNTGELFF
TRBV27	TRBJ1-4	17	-	CASSSPGQSLGSEKLFF
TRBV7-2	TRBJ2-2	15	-	CASSPSSLNTGELFF
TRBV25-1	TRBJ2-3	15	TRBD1	CASSAGQGSTDTQYF
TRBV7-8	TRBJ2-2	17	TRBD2	CASKETSGGVNTGELFF
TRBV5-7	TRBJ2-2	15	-	CASSLILGGTGELFF
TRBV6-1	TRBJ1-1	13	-	CASPLDEYTEAFF
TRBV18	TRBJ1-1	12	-	CASSREGKGAFF
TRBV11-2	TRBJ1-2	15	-	CASSLGATQGRGYTF
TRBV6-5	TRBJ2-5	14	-	CASSGFGGMETQYF
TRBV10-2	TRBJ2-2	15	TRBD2	CASRTLAENTGELFF
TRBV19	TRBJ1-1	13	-	CASSINLGTEAFF
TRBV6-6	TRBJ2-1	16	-	CASSRGHQRADNEQFF
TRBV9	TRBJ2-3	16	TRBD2	CASSVELAGAGDTQYF
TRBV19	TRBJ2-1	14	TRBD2	CASWTGGSYNEQFF
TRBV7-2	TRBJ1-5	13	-	CASSSSNNQPQHF
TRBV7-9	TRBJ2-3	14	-	CASRPGVLADTQYF
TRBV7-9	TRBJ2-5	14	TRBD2	CASRSSGREETQYF
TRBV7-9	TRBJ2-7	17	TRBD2	CASSQGRAGESSYEQYF
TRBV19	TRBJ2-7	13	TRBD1	CASSRDRISEQYF
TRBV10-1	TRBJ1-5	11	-	CAMTADQPQHF
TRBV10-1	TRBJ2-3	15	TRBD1	CASSEGQGAADTQYF
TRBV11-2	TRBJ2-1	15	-	CASSLGQAPWDEQFF
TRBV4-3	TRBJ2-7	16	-	CASSQGGGRAAYEQYF
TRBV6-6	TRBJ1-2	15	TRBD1	CASRPPGQGNYGYTF
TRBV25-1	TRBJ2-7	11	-	CASTPPDEQYF
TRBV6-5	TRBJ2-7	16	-	CASSYSTPSRVGEQYF
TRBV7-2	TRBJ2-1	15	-	CASSLQGLQVDEQFF
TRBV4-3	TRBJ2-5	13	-	CASSQSEEETQYF
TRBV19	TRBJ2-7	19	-	CASSIGAGSVPGASHEQYF
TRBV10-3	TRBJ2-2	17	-	CAISESTRTAGTGELFF
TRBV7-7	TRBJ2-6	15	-	CASGQGFGGANVLTF
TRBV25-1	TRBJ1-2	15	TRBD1	CASSEPGQGFYGYTF
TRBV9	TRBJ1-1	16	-	CASSVGLVRAGSEAFF
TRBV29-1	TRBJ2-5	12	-	CSAEGEGGTQYF
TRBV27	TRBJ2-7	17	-	CASSLFAVRDISYEQYF
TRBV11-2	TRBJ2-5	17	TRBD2	CASSLVLGGLAGETQYF
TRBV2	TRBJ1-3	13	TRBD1	CASSQGQGNTIYF
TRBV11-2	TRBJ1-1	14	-	CASSFAGMNTEAFF
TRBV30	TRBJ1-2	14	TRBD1	CAWIFPGGQRGYTF
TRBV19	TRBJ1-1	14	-	CASSPGGTNTEAFF
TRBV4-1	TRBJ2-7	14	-	CASSQGRGLYEQYF
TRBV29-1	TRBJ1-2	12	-	CSVGSPFYGYTF
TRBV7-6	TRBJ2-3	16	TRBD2	CASSSDSGGLTDTQYF
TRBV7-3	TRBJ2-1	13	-	CASSPPGADEQFF
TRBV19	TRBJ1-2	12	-	CASSIWGDGYTF
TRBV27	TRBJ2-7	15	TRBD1	CASSRTGTGAAEQYF
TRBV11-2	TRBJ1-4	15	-	CASSPGRGANEKLFF
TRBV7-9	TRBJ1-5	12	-	CASSQQNQPQHF
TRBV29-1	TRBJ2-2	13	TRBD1	CSVALTGSGKLFF
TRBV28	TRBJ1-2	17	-	CASSLPAPQEGRDGYTF
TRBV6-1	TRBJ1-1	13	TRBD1	CASSETGQTEAFF
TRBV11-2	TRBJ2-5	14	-	CASSLGRGRETQYF